This record covers a single T cell receptor (beta chain). These data are taken from a study of blood T cell repertoires in COVID-19. Background on the study: The samples span acute and convalescent COVID-19 from the United States, Italy and Spain. PBMCs, B-cell-depleted T cells, or T cells were the source of the cDNA or gDNA that made up the material.

This CDR3 spans 12 amino acids. V dropped 4 bases and J dropped 5 bases, with 8 bases sitting between them. CDR1 is KGHSH, CDR2 LQKENI, per germline. In the study's own analysis: Quantification of nucleated cells was approximated via reference gene primer amplification. Sequencing used immunoSEQ multiplex PCR; TCRdb keeps in-frame clones, though not all of them. That table furnishes V, J and clone size, whereas the DNA furnished D and trimming. This table has fewer than 150,000 clones, approximately 80% appearing once. The chain uses TRBV18 and TRBJ2-5; D unresolved. The sequencing sample was made of peripheral blood. This sequence originates from a man aged 45-65 years with acute or convalescent COVID-19. CDR3 sequence: CASSQKLETQYF. In DNA, the CDR3 is TGTGCCAGCTCACAAAAACTCGAGACCCAGTACTTC.